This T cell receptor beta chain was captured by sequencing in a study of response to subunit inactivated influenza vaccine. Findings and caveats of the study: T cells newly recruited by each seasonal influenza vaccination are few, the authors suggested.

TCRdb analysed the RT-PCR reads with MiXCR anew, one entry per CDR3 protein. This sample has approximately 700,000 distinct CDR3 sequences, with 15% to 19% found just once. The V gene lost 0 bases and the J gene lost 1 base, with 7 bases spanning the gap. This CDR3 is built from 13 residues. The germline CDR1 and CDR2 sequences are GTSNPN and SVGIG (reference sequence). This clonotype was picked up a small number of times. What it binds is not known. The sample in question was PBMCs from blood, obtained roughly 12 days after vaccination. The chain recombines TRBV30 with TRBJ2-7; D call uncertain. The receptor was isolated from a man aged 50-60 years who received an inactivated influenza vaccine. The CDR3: CAWSVYRSYEQYF. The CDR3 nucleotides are TGTGCCTGGAGTGTGTACAGATCCTACGAGCAGTACTTC.